Each of the 3 T cell receptor beta chains below was sequenced from the same sample in a study of T cell responses to AZD1222 COVID-19 vaccine. TCRdb's copy holds only in-frame clones and misses some; the assay was immunoSEQ multiplex PCR. The sample has some 200,000 clones, approximately 91% seen once. Sequencing used peripheral blood, obtained on day 0 of AZD1222 vaccination. These receptors were obtained from an adult in good health.

The V call is TRBV3-1 (or the pseudogene TRBV3-2), the J call TRBJ2-1; TRBD2 aligns across 8 bases. Germline CDR1 reads LGHDT; CDR2 reads YNNKEL (reference sequence). The junction had 5 bases not matched to a gene; V was cut back by 0 bases and J by 1 base. CDR3 length equals 17 residues. The CDR3 bases are TGTGCCAGCAGCCAAGACCCAGCGGGAGCTTCCTACAATGAGCAGTTCTTC. Protein: CASSQDPAGASYNEQFF.

This chain joins TRBV6-5 and TRBJ2-7; 7 nucleotides line up with TRBD2. V dropped 4 bases and J dropped 1; count of bases not matched to a gene: 7. The CDR3 has 15 residues. Looked up from germline, CDR1 is MNHEY and CDR2 is SVGAGI. The CDR3 sequence is CASSSDWGGSYEQYF. In DNA, the CDR3 is TGTGCCAGCAGTTCGGACTGGGGGGGGTCCTACGAGCAGTACTTC.

The V call is TRBV4-2, the J call TRBJ1-1; tentative D call: TRBD1 (5 bases). Germline-derived CDR1 and CDR2 are LGHNA and YNFKEQ. The CDR3 is 16 residues long. V shed 0 bases and J shed 4 bases, with 15 bases lying between them. CDR3 loop: CASSQEWATGGTEAFF. The CDR3 DNA follows: TGTGCCAGCAGCCAAGAATGGGCTACGGGGGGCACTGAAGCTTTCTTT.